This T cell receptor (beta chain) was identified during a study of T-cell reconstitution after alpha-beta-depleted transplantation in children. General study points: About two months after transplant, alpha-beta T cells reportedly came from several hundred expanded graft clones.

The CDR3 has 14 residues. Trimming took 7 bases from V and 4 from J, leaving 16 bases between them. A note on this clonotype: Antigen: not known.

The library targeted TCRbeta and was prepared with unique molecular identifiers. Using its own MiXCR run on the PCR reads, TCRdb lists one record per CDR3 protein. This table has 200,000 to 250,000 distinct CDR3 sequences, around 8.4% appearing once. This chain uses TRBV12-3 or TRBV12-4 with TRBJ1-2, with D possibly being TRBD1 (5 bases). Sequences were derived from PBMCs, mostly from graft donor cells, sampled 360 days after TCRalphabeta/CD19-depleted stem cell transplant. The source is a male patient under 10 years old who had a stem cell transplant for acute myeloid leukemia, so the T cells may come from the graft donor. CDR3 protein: CASTPNLGTYGYTF. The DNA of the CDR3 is TGTGCCAGCACCCCGAATCTCGGGACCTATGGCTACACCTTC.